The source of this T cell receptor beta chain is a study of shared clonotypes between healthy human individuals. Whole-study results and caveats: Generation probabilities were higher for clonotypes shared across all four sorted-subset donors than for unshared ones.

The repertoire was sequenced with immunoSEQ multiplex PCR; TCRdb's copy has only in-frame clones and lacks some. Among roughly 2.6 million clones listed, around 94% were seen once. Regarding this clone: Its antigen is as yet unknown.

This TCR derives from a young man in good health. Source material: naive CD4+ T cells sorted from blood. Documented subset: CD45RA+ positively selected.

CDR3 DNA sequence: TGTGCCAGCAGCAATATAGGGGGGGACACTGAAGCTTTCTTT. Its protein product is CASSNIGGDTEAFF. V is TRBV21-1 and J is TRBJ1-1. TRBV21-1 is classified as a pseudogene. CDR3 length: 14 residues.